This T cell receptor (beta chain) was identified during a study of spatial heterogeneity in lung cancer. This clonotype was detected many times. Antigen specificity is unknown. This beta chain was picked up by a library intended for alpha chains and is off target, so its count carries little meaning. Time point reported: sample taken at primary tumor resection. Material for sequencing was whole RNA from tumor, nontumor lung or frozen PBMC, left unsorted. Every TCR cDNA molecule bore a unique molecular identifier. TCRdb passed the 5' RACE reads through MiXCR, listing each CDR3 protein once. The repertoire holds about 20,000 distinct CDR3 sequences, with 5.5% to 6.5% as singletons. This CDR3 has 13 residues. Trimming removed 6 bases from V and 5 bases from J; junction bases left unmatched: 6. Germline CDR1 reads ENHRY; CDR2 reads SYGVKD. Study-wide points: The authors estimated that about 7% of tumor T cells were covered for alpha chains and roughly 12% for beta chains. Regional and ubiquitous nonsynonymous mutations were tracked by counts of regional and ubiquitous expanded TCRs, respectively. The number of expanded tumor alpha and beta chains correlated with mutation number.

This chain links TRBV10-3 with TRBJ2-5, with 7 bases lining up with TRBD2. The specimen comprised lung tumor tissue, sampled at surgery. This TCR derives from a female donor with early-stage non-small cell lung cancer. CDR3 DNA sequence: TGTGCCATCAGCGGCGGGAGCTTGGAGACCCAGTACTTC. Protein product: CAISGGSLETQYF.